These 21 T cell receptor beta chains originate from one sample sequenced in a study of blood T cell repertoires in COVID-19 (dated by TCRdb to 2019 to 2021). The library was produced with the immunoSEQ multiplex PCR assay. This immuneACCESS table, as held by TCRdb, lists in-frame sequences with V and J called but not all clones. Of the missing ones, under half trace to an unresolved V gene in checked studies; the others have no known cause. The sample records approximately 250,000 clones, 86% of which are singletons. The ten most abundant clones make up about 2.2% of the sample. What was sequenced was peripheral blood. The receptors shown here come from a man aged 25-45 years who had recovered from COVID-19.

The chain joins TRBV3-1 (or the pseudogene TRBV3-2) to TRBJ1-4; 8 nucleotides line up with TRBD1. V was clipped by 2 bases and J by 7 bases; unmatched bases: 3. The length of the CDR3 is 14 residues. CDR1 is LGHDT and CDR2 is YNNKEL in the germline V gene (reference sequence). This CDR3 is CASSQRDRIEKLFF. The CDR3 DNA reads TGTGCCAGCAGCCAACGGGACAGGATTGAAAAACTGTTTTTT.

The rearrangement joins TRBV10-3 to TRBJ1-1; D may be TRBD1 (5 bases). Germline CDR1 and CDR2: ENHRY and SYGVKD. V was cut by 6 bases and J by 6 bases, with 11 bases left in between. CDR3 length equals 12 residues. The DNA of the CDR3 is TGTGCCATCAGGGGGGGGGACGCTGAAGCTTTCTTT. Translated, it gives CAIRGGDAEAFF.

This rearrangement joins TRBV11-3 to TRBJ1-1, with TRBD1 matching over 8 bases. From germline, CDR1 is SGHNT and CDR2 YENEEA. The CDR3 runs to 16 residues. With 4 bases clipped from V and 1 base from J, the junction kept 8 bases outside the gene matches. The CDR3, as DNA: TGTGCCAGCAGCTCGACAGGGGTCGCCGGGAACACTGAAGCTTTCTTT. It yields the protein CASSSTGVAGNTEAFF.

The CDR3 is CASNRGTNEKLFF. The CDR3 DNA is TGTGCCAGCAACAGGGGGACTAATGAAAAACTGTTTTTT. The chain employs TRBV7-8 and TRBJ1-4; 8 bases line up with TRBD1. V shed 7 bases and J 2 bases; nucleotides not matched to a gene: 0. The CDR3 is 13 amino acids. Per germline, CDR1 SGHVS and CDR2 FQNEAQ.

The chain recombines TRBV7-8 with TRBJ2-3; D unclear. The V end lost 5 bases, the J end lost 6 bases, and 18 bases lay between the germline ends. CDR3 length: 15 amino acids. Germline-derived CDR1 and CDR2 are SGHVS and FQNEAQ. CDR3 in DNA: TGTGCCAGCAGCCCGTTCACTAAAAGTCAGGATACGCAGTATTTT. Its protein is CASSPFTKSQDTQYF.

The V call is TRBV2, the J call TRBJ2-1; TRBD2 matches 8 bases. The V gene's germline CDR1 is SNHLY and CDR2 FYNNEI. J lost 1 base, V lost 4 bases, and 3 bases had no gene match. CDR3 length equals 15 residues. The CDR3 is CASSVGGASYNEQFF. CDR3 DNA sequence: TGTGCCAGCAGTGTCGGGGGGGCGTCCTACAATGAGCAGTTCTTC.

V and J are TRBV7-9 and TRBJ2-3, with D unclear. The germline V gene has CDR1 SEHNR and CDR2 FQNEAQ (reference sequence). This CDR3 spans 14 amino acids. Trimming stripped 5 bases from V and 9 bases from J, with 18 bases between. CDR3 in DNA: TGTGCCAGCAGCCTAATTGCATCCTTGAGAACGCAGTATTTT. This gives the protein CASSLIASLRTQYF. Filled out from reference TRBV7-9 and TRBJ2-3, the complete variable domain reads DTGVSQNPRHKITKRGQNVTFRCDPISEHNRLYWYRQTLGQGPEFLTYFQNEAQLEKSRLLSDRFSAERPKGSFSTLEIQRTEQGDSAMYLCASSLIASLRTQYFGPGTRLTVL.

In this sample, this clone turned up a few times. This chain uses TRBV7-8 with TRBJ1-2, with TRBD1 matching over 7 bases. CDR3 length: 15 residues. Trimming at V came to 0 bases and at J to 7 bases, leaving 8 bases not matched to a gene. The germline V gene encodes CDR1 SGHVS and CDR2 FQNEAQ. The CDR3 region has the DNA TGTGCCAGCAGCTTAGCACCCGACAGGGTGAGTGGCTACACCTTC. Encoded protein: CASSLAPDRVSGYTF.

The chain recombines TRBV2 with TRBJ2-5, with D possibly TRBD2 on 6 matching bases. V shed 7 bases and J shed 3 bases, with 12 bases lying between them. Germline V gene data show CDR1 as SNHLY and CDR2 as FYNNEI. CDR3 length equals 13 residues. The CDR3 DNA reads as TGTGCCAGCACGCGACTAGAAAAAGAGACCCAGTACTTC. It translates to CASTRLEKETQYF.

J is TRBJ1-6 and V is TRBV9, with TRBD1 as a possible D gene (6 bases). The V and J ends lost 3 bases and 9 bases respectively, with 16 bases between them. This CDR3 has 15 amino acids. CDR1 is SGDLS, CDR2 YYNGEE, per germline. Written as DNA, the CDR3 is TGTGCCAGCAGCGGGGTGGACAGATGGGGTTCACCCCTCCACTTT. Protein sequence: CASSGVDRWGSPLHF.

In its sample, this clone was seen once. This chain links TRBV15 with TRBJ1-2; D might be TRBD1 (5 bases). CDR3 length equals 16 residues. Trimming removed 1 base from V and 2 bases from J, with 14 bases in between. Germline loops: CDR1 LNHNV, CDR2 YYDKDF (reference sequence). CDR3 region: CATSRGGGRINYGYTF. Written as DNA, the CDR3 is TGTGCCACCAGCAGAGGGGGGGGAAGGATAAACTATGGCTACACCTTC.

The V gene is TRBV5-1, the J gene TRBJ1-4, with D possibly TRBD1 on 5 matching bases. Germline lookup yields CDR1 SGHRS and CDR2 YFSETQ. The CDR3 covers 16 residues. V dropped 0 bases and J dropped 3 bases, with 12 bases sitting between them. The CDR3 protein is CASSLAGGRANEKLFF. CDR3 DNA sequence: TGCGCCAGCAGCTTGGCTGGGGGGAGAGCTAATGAAAAACTGTTTTTT.

The V gene is TRBV19, the J gene TRBJ1-5; no definite D call. Trimming cost V 6 bases and J 5 bases, with 20 bases left between them. This CDR3 is built from 16 residues. Per the germline V gene, CDR1 is LNHDA and CDR2 is SQIVND (reference sequence). This CDR3 reads CASSPGIGRDYQPQHF. CDR3 DNA: TGTGCCAGTAGCCCTGGGATTGGGAGAGACTATCAGCCCCAGCATTTT.

The V gene is TRBV19, the J gene TRBJ1-1, with a weak D call TRBD1 (5 bases). The germline V gene has CDR1 LNHDA and CDR2 SQIVND (reference sequence). The CDR3 runs to 13 residues. Trimming stripped 0 bases from V and 11 bases from J, with 13 bases between. The CDR3 DNA reads TGTGCCAGTAGTATAGATATCAGGGTAAAGGCTTTCTTT. As protein: CASSIDIRVKAFF. The entire variable domain, with the rest obtained from reference TRBV19 and TRBJ1-1, is as follows: DGGITQSPKYLFRKEGQNVTLSCEQNLNHDAMYWYRQDPGQGLRLIYYSQIVNDFQKGDIAEGYSVSREKKESFPLTVTSAQKNPTAFYLCASSIDIRVKAFFGQGTRLTVV.

V is TRBV4-2 and J is TRBJ1-2; no firm D call. The CDR3 has 15 residues. Trimming left V 0 bases short and J 4 bases short, with 12 bases between. Germline V gene data show CDR1 as LGHNA and CDR2 as YNFKEQ. The CDR3 DNA reads as TGTGCCAGCAGCCAAGATTGGCGGGGTAGCTATGGCTACACCTTC. This encodes CASSQDWRGSYGYTF.

The genes are TRBV30 and TRBJ2-2; 8 bases map to TRBD1. This CDR3 region has 17 residues. Per germline, CDR1 GTSNPN and CDR2 SVGIG (reference sequence). V lost 4 bases and J lost 7; bases outside the gene matches: 17. CDR3 protein: CAWTTERDRGLGGELFF. The DNA of the CDR3 is TGTGCCTGGACTACTGAGCGAGACAGGGGACTCGGCGGGGAGCTGTTTTTT.

The chain carries TRBV5-6 and TRBJ2-7; TRBD1 matches 7 bases. Losses at the gene ends were 4 bases for V and 7 bases for J; bases not matched to a gene: 11. The germline V gene encodes CDR1 SGHDT and CDR2 YYEEEE. CDR3 length: 14 residues. The CDR3 here is CASSQDRALGEQYF. For the CDR3, the DNA is TGTGCCAGCAGCCAAGACAGGGCCCTTGGGGAGCAGTACTTC.

The chain has TRBV27 and TRBJ2-5; 7 bases are shared with TRBD1. Trimming cost V 6 bases and J 5 bases; bases outside gene matches: 15. The CDR3 consists of 16 residues. Germline V gene data show CDR1 as MNHEY and CDR2 as SMNVEV (reference sequence). The CDR3 sequence is CASRPMDRLGGETQYF. The CDR3 DNA is TGTGCCAGCAGGCCTATGGACAGGTTAGGCGGGGAGACCCAGTACTTC.

This chain uses TRBV29-1 with TRBJ1-3; D might be TRBD1 (6 bases). Trimming cost V 5 bases and J 0 bases, with 8 bases left between them. Germline-derived CDR1 and CDR2 are SQVTM and ANQGSEA. This CDR3 is built from 13 residues. The CDR3 region has the DNA TGCAGCGTTAGGGGGACCTCTGGAAACACCATATATTTT. Amino acid sequence: CSVRGTSGNTIYF.

The chain employs TRBV3-1 (or the pseudogene TRBV3-2) and TRBJ2-3, with TRBD2 as a possible D gene (6 bases). In germline, CDR1 is LGHDT, CDR2 YNNKEL (reference sequence). The germline V and J ends were trimmed by 4 bases and 0 bases, with 14 bases remaining between them. The CDR3 is made up of 16 amino acids. Here the CDR3 DNA reads TGTGCCAGCAGCCCACTCGGGGGTGCTAGCACAGATACGCAGTATTTT. It specifies CASSPLGGASTDTQYF.

The V call is TRBV5-1, the J call TRBJ2-2; 15 bases fit TRBD2. Trimming took 2 bases from V and 4 from J; bases not matched to a gene: 6. The CDR3 has 18 amino acids. Germline V gene sequence: CDR1 SGHRS, CDR2 YFSETQ. CDR3 region: CASSFGLAGGRGTGELFF. Written as DNA, the CDR3 is TGCGCCAGCAGCTTCGGACTAGCGGGGGGGCGTGGCACCGGGGAGCTGTTTTTT. The whole variable domain, remainder taken from reference TRBV5-1 and TRBJ2-2, is KAGVTQTPRYLIKTRGQQVTLSCSPISGHRSVSWYQQTPGQGLQFLFEYFSETQRNKGNFPGRFSGRQFSNSRSEMNVSTLELGDSALYLCASSFGLAGGRGTGELFFGEGSRLTVL.